This TCR beta chain was obtained from a study of T-cell reconstitution after alpha-beta-depleted transplantation in children. The table lists this clonotype with a few counts. Its specificity is not known. Preparation of the TCRbeta library involved a method that used unique molecular identifiers. TCRdb recomputed calls from the PCR reads with MiXCR, one row per CDR3 protein. Among some 260,000 distinct CDR3 sequences, 24% were seen once, and the ten largest hold about 5%. Trimming removed 5 bases from V and 6 bases from J, with 11 bases in between. The CDR3 is made up of 13 amino acids. Germline V gene data show CDR1 as MNHNS and CDR2 as SASEGT. Study-level results: From newly produced T cells came most of the T-cell counts and diversity one year after transplant. Two months or so post-transplant, alpha-beta T cells reportedly derived from several hundred expanded graft clones.

The sequencing used PBMCs, mostly from graft donor cells, collected 360 days after TCRalphabeta/CD19-depleted stem cell transplant. The origin of this receptor is a female patient aged 2 to 10 who had a stem cell transplant for congenital amegakaryocytic thrombocytopenia, so the T cells may come from the graft donor. V is TRBV6-1 and J is TRBJ2-1; TRBD2 might be the D (5 bases). The chain's CDR3 is CASSRGPLNEQFF. The CDR3 DNA sequence: TGTGCCAGCAGTCGCGGGCCACTCAATGAGCAGTTCTTC.